This TCR beta chain emerged from a study of T cell repertoires in cytomegalovirus infection. Study-level background: Matching HLA type, along with CMV infection, was indicated by public TCR beta signatures. Study-level findings and limits: CMV-specific TCR beta clonotypes restricted by HLA-C were the ones dominating the ex vivo response. Summed public TCR beta family frequency identified CMV carriers bearing the relevant HLA.

As regards this clonotype: Its matching antigen is unknown.

Germline V gene sequence: CDR1 MNHNS, CDR2 SASEGT. This CDR3 is 15 amino acids long. Trimming shortened V by 8 bases and J by 0 bases, and 14 bases separated the two germline ends. Via MiXCR, TCRdb re-called the reads, giving one row per CDR3 protein. The table shows roughly 150,000 distinct CDR3 sequences, with about a quarter occurring only once. The V gene is TRBV6-1, the J gene TRBJ2-1; D possibly corresponds to TRBD1 (6 bases). The sequenced sample consisted of PBMCs. This TCR was sampled from a human donor in good health (CMV status not recorded). Some clones in this sample may be carry-over from other donors' samples. CDR3 residues: CASCRDIISYNEQFF. The CDR3 DNA reads as TGTGCCAGCTGCAGGGACATCATCTCCTACAATGAGCAGTTCTTC.